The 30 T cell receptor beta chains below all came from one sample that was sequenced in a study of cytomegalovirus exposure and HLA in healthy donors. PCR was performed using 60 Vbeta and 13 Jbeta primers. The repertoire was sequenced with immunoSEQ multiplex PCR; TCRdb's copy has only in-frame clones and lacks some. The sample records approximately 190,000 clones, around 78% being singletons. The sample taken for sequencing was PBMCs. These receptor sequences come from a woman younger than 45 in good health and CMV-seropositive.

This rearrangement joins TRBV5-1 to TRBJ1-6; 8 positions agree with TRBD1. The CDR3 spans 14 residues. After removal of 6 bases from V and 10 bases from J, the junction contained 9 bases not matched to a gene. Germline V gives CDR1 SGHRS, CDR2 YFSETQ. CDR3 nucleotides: TGCGCCAGCAAAGGGACAGGTTCTGAATCACCCCTCCACTTT. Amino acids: CASKGTGSESPLHF.

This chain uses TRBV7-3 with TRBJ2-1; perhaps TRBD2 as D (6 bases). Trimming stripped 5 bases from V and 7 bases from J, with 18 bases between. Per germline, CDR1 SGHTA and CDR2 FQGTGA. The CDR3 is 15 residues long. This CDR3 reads CASSPSGWDSNEQFF. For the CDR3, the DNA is TGTGCCAGCAGCCCAAGCGGGTGGGATAGTAATGAGCAGTTCTTC.

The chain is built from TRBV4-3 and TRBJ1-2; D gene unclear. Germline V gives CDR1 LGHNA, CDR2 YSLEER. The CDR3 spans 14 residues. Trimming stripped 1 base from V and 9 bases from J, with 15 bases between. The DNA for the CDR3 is TGCGCCAGCAGCCAAGTCTCGGCGGCCCCTCGCTACACCTTC. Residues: CASSQVSAAPRYTF.

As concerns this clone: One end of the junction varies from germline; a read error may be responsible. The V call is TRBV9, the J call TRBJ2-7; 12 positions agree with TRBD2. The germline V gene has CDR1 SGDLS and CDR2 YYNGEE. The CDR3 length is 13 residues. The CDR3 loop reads CASSPGTSGPQRF. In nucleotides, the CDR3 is TGTGCCAGCAGCCCCGGGACTAGCGGGCCCCAACGATTC.

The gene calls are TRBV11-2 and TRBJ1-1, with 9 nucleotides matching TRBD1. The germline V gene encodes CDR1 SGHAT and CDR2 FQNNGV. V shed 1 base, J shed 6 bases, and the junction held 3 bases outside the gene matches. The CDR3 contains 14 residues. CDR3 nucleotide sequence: TGTGCCAGCAGCTTAGGGGGGACAGGGCCTGAAGCTTTCTTT. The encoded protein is CASSLGGTGPEAFF.

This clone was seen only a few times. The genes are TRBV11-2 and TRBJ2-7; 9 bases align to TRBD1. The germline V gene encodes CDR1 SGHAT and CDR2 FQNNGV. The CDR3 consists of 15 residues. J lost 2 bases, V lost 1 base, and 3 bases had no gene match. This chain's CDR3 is CASSLVWTGAYEQYF. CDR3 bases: TGTGCCAGCAGCTTAGTTTGGACAGGGGCCTACGAGCAGTACTTC. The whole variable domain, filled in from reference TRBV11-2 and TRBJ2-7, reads EAGVAQSPRYKIIEKRQSVAFWCNPISGHATLYWYQQILGQGPKLLIQFQNNGVVDDSQLPKDRFSAERLKGVDSTLKIQPAKLEDSAVYLCASSLVWTGAYEQYFGPGTRLTVT.

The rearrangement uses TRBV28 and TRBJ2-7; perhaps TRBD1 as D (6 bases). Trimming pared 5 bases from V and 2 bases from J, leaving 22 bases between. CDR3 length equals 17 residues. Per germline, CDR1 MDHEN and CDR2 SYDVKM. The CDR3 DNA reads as TGTGCCAGCAGTCCGCCGAGAACAGGGCCTATCCCCTACGAGCAGTACTTC. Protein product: CASSPPRTGPIPYEQYF.

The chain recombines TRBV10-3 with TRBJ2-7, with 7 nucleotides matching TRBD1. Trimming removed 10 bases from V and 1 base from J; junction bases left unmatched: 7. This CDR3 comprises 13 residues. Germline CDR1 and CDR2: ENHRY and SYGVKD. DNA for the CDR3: TGTGCCACACAGCCGGGACAGTCCTACGAGCAGTACTTC. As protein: CATQPGQSYEQYF.

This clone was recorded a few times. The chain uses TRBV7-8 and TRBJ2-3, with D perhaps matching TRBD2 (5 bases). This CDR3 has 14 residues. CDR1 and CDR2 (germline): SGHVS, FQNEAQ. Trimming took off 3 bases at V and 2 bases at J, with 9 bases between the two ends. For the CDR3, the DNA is TGTGCCAGCAGCTTCGAGGGAGTCACAGATACGCAGTATTTT. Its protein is CASSFEGVTDTQYF.

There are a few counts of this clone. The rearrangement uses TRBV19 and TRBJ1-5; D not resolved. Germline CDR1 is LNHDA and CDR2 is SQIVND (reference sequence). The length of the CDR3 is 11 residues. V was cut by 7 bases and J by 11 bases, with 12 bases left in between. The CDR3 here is CASNDLSAQHF. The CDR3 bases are TGTGCCAGTAACGACTTATCTGCCCAGCATTTT.

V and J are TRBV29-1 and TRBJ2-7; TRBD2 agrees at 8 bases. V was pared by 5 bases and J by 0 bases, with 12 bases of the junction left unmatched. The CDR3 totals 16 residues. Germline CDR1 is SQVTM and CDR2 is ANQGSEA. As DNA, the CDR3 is TGCAGCGTTTGGGGAGGGGGGGCGGGAGGCTCCTACGAGCAGTACTTC. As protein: CSVWGGGAGGSYEQYF.

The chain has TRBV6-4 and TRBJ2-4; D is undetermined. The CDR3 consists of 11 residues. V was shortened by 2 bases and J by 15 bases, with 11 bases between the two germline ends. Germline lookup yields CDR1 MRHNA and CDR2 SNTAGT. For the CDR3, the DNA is TGTGCCAGCAGTGACATCTCCGGGTGGTACTTC. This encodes CASSDISGWYF.

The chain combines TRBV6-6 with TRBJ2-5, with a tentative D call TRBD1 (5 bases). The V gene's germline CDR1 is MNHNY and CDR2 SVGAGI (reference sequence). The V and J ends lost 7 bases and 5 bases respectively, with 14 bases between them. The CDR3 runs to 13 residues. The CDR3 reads CASNGAQWETQYF. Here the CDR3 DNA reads TGTGCCAGCAATGGGGCCCAGTGGGAGACCCAGTACTTC.

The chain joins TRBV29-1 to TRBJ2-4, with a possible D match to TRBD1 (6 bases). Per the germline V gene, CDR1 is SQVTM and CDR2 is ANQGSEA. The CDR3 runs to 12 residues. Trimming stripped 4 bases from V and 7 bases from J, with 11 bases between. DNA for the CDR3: TGCAGCGTTGTGTCTAGGGGGAACATTCAGTACTTC. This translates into CSVVSRGNIQYF.

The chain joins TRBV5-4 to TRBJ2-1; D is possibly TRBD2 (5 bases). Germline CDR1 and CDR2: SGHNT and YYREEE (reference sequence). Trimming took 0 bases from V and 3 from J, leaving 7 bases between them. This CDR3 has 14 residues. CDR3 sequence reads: CASSLGGSYNEQFF. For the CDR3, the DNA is TGTGCCAGCAGCTTGGGTGGGAGCTACAATGAGCAGTTCTTC. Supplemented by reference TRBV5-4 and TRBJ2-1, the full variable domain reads ETGVTQSPTHLIKTRGQQVTLRCSSQSGHNTVSWYQQALGQGPQFIFQYYREEENGRGNFPPRFSGLQFPNYSSELNVNALELDDSALYLCASSLGGSYNEQFFGPGTRLTVL.

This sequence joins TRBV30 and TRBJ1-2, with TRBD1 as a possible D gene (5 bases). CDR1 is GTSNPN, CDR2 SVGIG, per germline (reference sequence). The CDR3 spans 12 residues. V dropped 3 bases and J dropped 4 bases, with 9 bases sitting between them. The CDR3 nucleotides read TGTGCCTGGAGCGGGGGGTCCTATGGCTACACCTTC. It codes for CAWSGGSYGYTF.

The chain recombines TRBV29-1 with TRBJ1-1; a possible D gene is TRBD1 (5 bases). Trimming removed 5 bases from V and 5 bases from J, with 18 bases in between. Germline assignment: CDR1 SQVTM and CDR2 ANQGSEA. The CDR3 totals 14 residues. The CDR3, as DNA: TGCAGCGTTTTGGTTGCTCTTGGGGGGACTGAAGCTTTCTTT. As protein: CSVLVALGGTEAFF.

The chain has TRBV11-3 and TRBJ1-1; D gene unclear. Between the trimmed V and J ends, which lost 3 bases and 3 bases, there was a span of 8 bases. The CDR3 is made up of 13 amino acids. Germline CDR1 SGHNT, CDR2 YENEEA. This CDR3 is CASSFQEDTEAFF. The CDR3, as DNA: TGTGCCAGCAGCTTTCAGGAGGACACTGAAGCTTTCTTT.

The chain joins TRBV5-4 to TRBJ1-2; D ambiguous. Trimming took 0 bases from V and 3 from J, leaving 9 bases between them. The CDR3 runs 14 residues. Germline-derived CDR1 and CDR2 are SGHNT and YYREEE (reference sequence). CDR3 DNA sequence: TGTGCCAGCAGCTTGGGAGGGAGATACTATGGCTACACCTTC. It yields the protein CASSLGGRYYGYTF.

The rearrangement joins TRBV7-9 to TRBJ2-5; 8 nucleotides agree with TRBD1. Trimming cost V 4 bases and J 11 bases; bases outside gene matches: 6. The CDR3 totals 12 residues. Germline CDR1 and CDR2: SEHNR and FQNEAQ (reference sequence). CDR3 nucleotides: TGTGCCAGCAGCTCAGCGGACAGGGAGCAGTACTTC. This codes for CASSSADREQYF.

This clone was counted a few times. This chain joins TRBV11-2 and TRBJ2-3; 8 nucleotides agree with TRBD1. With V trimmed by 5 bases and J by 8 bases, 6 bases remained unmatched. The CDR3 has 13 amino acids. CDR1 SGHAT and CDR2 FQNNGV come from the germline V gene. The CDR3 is CASSTLQGGTQYF. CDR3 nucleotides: TGTGCCAGCAGCACTCTACAGGGGGGTACGCAGTATTTT.

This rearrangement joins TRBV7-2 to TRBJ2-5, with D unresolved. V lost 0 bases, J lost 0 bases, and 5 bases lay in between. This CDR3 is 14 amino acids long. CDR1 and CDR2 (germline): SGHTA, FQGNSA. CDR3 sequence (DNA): TGTGCCAGCAGCTTAGCCCCAAACCAAGAGACCCAGTACTTC. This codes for CASSLAPNQETQYF.

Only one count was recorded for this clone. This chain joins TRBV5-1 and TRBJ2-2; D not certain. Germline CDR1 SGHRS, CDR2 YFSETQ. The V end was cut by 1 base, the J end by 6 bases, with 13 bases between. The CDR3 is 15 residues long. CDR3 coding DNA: TGCGCCAGCAGCTTGTTTACCTCTCCGGCCGGGGAGCTGTTTTTT. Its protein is CASSLFTSPAGELFF.

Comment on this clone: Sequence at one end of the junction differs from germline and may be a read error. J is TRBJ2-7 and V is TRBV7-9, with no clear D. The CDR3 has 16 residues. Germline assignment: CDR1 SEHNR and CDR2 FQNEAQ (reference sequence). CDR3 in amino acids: CSSSLPLATALYEQYF. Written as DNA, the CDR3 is TGTTCCAGCAGCTTACCACTGGCAACAGCCCTCTACGAGCAGTACTTC. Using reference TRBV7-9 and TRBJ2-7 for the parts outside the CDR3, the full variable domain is DTGVSQNPRHKITKRGQNVTFRCDPISEHNRLYWYRQTLGQGPEFLTYFQNEAQLEKSRLLSDRFSAERPKGSFSTLEIQRTEQGDSAMYLCSSSLPLATALYEQYFGPGTRLTVT.

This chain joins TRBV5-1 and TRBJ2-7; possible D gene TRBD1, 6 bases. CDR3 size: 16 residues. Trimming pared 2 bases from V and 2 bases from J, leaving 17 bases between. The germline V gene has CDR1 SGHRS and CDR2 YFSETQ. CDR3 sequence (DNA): TGCGCCAGCAGCTTTCTGGGGGCGGGCACCACCTACGAGCAGTACTTC. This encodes CASSFLGAGTTYEQYF.

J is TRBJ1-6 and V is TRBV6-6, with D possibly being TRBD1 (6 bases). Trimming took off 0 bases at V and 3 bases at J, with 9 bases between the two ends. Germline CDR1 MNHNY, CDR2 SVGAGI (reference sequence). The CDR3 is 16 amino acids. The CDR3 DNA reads TGTGCCAGCAGTTACTCGAAGGACAGCTATAATTCACCCCTCCACTTT. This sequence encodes CASSYSKDSYNSPLHF.

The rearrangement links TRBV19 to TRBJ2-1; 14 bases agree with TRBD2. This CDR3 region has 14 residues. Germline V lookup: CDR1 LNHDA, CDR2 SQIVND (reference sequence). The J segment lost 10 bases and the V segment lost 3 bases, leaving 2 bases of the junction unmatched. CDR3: CASSMGLAGDEQFF. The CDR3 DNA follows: TGTGCCAGTAGTATGGGACTAGCGGGAGACGAGCAGTTCTTC.

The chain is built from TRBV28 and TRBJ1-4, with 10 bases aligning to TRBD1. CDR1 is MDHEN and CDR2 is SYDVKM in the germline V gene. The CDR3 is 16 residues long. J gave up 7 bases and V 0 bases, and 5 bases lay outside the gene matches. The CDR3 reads CASSLWGQGSGEKLFF. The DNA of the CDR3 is TGTGCCAGCAGTTTATGGGGACAGGGGTCGGGTGAAAAACTGTTTTTT.

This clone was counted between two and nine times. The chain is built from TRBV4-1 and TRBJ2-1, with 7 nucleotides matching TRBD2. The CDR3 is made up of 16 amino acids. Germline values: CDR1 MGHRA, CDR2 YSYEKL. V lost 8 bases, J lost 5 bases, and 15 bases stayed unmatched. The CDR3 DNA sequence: TGCGCCAGCGGTCCCCCCGTGGCTAGCGGAAACAATGAGCAGTTCTTC. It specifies CASGPPVASGNNEQFF.

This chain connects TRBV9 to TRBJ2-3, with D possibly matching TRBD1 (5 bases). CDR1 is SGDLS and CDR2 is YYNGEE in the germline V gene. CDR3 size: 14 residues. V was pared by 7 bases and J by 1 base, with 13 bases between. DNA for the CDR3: TGTGCCAGCGGAACCACAGGCCGCACAGATACGCAGTATTTT. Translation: CASGTTGRTDTQYF. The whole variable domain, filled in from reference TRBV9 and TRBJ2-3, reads DSGVTQTPKHLITATGQRVTLRCSPRSGDLSVYWYQQSLDQGLQFLIQYYNGEERAKGNILERFSAQQFPDLHSELNLSSLELGDSALYFCASGTTGRTDTQYFGPGTRLTVL.